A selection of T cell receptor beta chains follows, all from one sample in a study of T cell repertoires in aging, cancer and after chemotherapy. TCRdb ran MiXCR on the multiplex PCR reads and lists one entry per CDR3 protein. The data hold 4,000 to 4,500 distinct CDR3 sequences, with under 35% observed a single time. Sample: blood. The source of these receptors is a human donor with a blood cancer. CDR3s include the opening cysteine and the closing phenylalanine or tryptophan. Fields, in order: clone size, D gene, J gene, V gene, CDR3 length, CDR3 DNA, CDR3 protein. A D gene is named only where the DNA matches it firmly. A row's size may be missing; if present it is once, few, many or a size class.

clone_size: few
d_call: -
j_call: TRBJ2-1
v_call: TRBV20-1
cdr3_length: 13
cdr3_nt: TGCAGTGGCCTAGCGACCGGCTACAATGAGCAGTTCTTC
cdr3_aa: CSGLATGYNEQFF

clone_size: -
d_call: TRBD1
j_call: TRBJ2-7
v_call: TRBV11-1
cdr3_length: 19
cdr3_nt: TGTGCCAGCAGCTCCATCTACGAATTTCCGGGACAGGGTCCCTACGAGCAGTACTTC
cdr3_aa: CASSSIYEFPGQGPYEQYF

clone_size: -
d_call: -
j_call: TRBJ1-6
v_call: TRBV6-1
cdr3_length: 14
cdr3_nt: TGTGCCAGCAGTGAAGGGACTCATAATTCACCCCTCCACTTT
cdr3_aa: CASSEGTHNSPLHF

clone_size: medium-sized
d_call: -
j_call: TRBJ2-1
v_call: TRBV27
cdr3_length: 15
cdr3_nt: TGTGCCAGCAGTTTTCTAGGCCCCGCCGACAATGAGCAGTTCTTC
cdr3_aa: CASSFLGPADNEQFF

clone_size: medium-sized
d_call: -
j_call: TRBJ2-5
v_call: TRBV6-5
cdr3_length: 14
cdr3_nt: TGTGCCAGCAGTTACGCGCCAAACCAAGAGACCCAGTACTTC
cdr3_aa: CASSYAPNQETQYF

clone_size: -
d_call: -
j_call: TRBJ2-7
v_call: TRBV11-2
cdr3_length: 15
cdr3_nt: TGTGCCAGCAGCTTAGAGAGGACAGTGGTCTACGAGCAGTACTTC
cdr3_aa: CASSLERTVVYEQYF

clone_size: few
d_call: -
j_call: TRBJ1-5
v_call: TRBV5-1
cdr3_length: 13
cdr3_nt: TGCGCCAGCAGCACGGACAGCAATCAGCCCCAGCATTTT
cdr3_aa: CASSTDSNQPQHF

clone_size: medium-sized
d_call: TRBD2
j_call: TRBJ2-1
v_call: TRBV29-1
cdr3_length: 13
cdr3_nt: TGCAGCGTTGTGAGCGGGAGGTGGTTTGAGCAGTTCTTC
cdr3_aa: CSVVSGRWFEQFF

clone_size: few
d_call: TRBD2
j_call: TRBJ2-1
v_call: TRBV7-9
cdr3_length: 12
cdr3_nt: TGTGCCAGCAGCTTTAGCGGGAGTGAGCAGTTCTTC
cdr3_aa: CASSFSGSEQFF

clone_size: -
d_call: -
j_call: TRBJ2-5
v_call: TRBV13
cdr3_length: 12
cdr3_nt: TGTGCCAGCAGCTTAGATTTCAGGGCCCAGTACTTC
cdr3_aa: CASSLDFRAQYF

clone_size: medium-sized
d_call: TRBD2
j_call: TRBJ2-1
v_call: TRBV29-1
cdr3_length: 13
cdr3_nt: TGCAGCGCAATCATTAGCGGGAGGGCCGAGCAGTTCTTC
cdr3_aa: CSAIISGRAEQFF

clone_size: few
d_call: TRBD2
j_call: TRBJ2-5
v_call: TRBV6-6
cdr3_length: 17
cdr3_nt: TGTGCCAGCAGTTACGCCGGACTAGCGGGAGGGCAAGAGACCCAGTACTTC
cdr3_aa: CASSYAGLAGGQETQYF

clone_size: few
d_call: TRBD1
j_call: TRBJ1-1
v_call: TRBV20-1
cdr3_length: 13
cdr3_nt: TGCAGTGCATTGGACAGGGGCAAGGGTGAAGCTTTCTTT
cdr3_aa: CSALDRGKGEAFF

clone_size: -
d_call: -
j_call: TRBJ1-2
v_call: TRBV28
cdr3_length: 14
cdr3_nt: TGTGCCAGCAGTTTAGAGGCAGGGGAATATGGCTACACCTTC
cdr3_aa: CASSLEAGEYGYTF

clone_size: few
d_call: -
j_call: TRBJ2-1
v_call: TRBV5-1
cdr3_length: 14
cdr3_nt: TGCGCCAGCAGCTTAAACTCGGACTCGGGGGAGCAGTTCTTC
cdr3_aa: CASSLNSDSGEQFF

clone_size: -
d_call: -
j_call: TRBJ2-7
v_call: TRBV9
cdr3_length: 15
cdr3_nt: TGTGCCAGCTCTCCCTCGGGGCACGGCACCTACGAGCAGTACTTC
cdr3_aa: CASSPSGHGTYEQYF

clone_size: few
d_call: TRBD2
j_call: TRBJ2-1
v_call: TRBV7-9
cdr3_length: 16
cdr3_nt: TGTGCCAGCAGCAGGACTAGCGGAGGGATTAACAATGAGCAGTTCTTC
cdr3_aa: CASSRTSGGINNEQFF

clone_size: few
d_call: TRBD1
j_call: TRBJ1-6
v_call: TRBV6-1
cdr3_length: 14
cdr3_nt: TGTGCCAGCAGTGTAGACAGGGGGGGGACACCCCTCCACTTT
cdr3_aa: CASSVDRGGTPLHF

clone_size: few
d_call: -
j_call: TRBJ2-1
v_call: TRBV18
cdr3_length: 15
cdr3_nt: TGTGCCAGCTCACCGACCACTAGGGGGGTCAATGAGCAGTTCTTC
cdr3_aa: CASSPTTRGVNEQFF

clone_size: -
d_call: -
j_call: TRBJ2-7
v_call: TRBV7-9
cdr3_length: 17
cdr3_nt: TGTGCCAGCAGCTTAGTAAAACCGGGACACTTTCTGTACGAGCAGTACTTC
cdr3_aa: CASSLVKPGHFLYEQYF

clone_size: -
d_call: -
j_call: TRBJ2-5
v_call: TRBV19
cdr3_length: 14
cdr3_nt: TGTGCCAGTAGTCATTACAGGGGAGGCAAGACCCAGTACTTC
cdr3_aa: CASSHYRGGKTQYF

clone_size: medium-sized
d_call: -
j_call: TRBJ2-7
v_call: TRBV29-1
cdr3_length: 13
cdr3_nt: TGCAGCGTTGGCCATGGGCCCACCTACGAGCAGTACTTC
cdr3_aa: CSVGHGPTYEQYF

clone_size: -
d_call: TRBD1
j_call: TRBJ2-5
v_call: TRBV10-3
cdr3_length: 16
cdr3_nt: TGTGCCATCAGTACTGCGGGACAGGGAGGTGGTGAGACCCAGTACTTC
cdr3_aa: CAISTAGQGGGETQYF

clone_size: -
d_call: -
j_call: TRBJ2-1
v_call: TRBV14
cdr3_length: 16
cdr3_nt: TGTGCCAGCAGGAGAGCGGCTAGCGAGAACTACAATGAGCAGTTCTTC
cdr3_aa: CASRRAASENYNEQFF

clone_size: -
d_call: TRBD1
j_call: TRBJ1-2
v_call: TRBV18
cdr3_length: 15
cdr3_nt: TGTGCCAGCTCTCCTACACAGGGGCTTAACTATGGCTACACCTTC
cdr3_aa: CASSPTQGLNYGYTF

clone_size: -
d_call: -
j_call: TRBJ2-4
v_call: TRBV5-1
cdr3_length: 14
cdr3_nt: TGCGCCAGCAGCGACGCGGGCGGCAAAAACATTCAGTACTTC
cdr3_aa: CASSDAGGKNIQYF

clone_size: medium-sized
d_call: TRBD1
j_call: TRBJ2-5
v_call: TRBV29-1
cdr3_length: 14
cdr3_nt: TGCAGCGTTGAAGAGACAGGGGGCGCCGAGACCCAGTACTTC
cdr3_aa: CSVEETGGAETQYF

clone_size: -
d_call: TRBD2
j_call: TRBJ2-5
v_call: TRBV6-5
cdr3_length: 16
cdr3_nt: TGTGCCAGCAGCCTACTAGCGGGAGGGGGGCAAGAGACCCAGTACTTC
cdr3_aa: CASSLLAGGGQETQYF

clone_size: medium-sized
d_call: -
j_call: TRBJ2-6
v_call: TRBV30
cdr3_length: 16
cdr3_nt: TGTGCCTGGAGTAGGCCCAGGGCTTACGGGGCCAACGTCCTGACTTTC
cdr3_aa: CAWSRPRAYGANVLTF

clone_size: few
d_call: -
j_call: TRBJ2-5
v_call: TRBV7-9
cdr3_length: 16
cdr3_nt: TGTGCCAGCAGCTTACAGTTGGGCAGGGGAATAGAGACCCAGTACTTC
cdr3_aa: CASSLQLGRGIETQYF

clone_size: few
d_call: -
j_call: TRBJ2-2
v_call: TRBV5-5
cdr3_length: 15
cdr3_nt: TGCGCCAGCAGCCAATCCCTAGCGATGGGCGGGGAGCTGTTTTTT
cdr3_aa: CASSQSLAMGGELFF